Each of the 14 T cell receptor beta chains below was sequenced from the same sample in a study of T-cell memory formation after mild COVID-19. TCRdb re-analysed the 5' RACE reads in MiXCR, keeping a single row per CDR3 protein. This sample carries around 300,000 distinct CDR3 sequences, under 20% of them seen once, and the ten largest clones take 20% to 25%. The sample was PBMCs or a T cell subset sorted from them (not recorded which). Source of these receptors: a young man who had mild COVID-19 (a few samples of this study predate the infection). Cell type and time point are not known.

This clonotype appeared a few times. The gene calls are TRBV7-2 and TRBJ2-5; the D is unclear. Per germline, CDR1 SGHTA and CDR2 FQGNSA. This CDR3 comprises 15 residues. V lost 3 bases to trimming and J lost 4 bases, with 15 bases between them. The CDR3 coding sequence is TGTGCCAGCAGCTTCCGGGCCCTGACAAGAGAGACCCAGTACTTC. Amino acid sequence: CASSFRALTRETQYF.

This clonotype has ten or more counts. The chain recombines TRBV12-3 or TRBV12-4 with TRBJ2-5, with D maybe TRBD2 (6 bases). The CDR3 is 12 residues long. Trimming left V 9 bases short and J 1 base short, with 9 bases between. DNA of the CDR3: TGTGCCAGTGGGGAGGCCCAAGAGACCCAGTACTTC. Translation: CASGEAQETQYF.

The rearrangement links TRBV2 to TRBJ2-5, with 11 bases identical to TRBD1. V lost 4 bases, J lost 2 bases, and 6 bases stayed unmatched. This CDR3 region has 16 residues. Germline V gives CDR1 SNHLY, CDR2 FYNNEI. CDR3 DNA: TGTGCCAGCAGTGCCACCCGGGACAGGGGGCAAGAGACCCAGTACTTC. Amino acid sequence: CASSATRDRGQETQYF. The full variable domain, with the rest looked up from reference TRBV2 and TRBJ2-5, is EPEVTQTPSHQVTQMGQEVILRCVPISNHLYFYWYRQILGQKVEFLVSFYNNEISEKSEIFDDQFSVERPDGSNFTLKIRSTKLEDSAMYFCASSATRDRGQETQYFGPGTRLLVL.

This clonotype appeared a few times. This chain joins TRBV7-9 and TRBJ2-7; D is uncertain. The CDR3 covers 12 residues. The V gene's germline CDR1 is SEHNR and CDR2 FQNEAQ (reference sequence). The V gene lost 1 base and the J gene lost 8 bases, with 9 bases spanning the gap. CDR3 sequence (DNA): TGTGCCAGCAGCTTAGTGGAAGACCAGCAGTACTTC. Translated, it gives CASSLVEDQQYF.

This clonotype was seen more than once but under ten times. CDR3 residues: CASIKDRGLSGNQPQHF. CDR3 in DNA: TGTGCCAGCATCAAGGACAGGGGGCTGAGTGGCAATCAGCCCCAGCATTTT. V is TRBV7-8 and J is TRBJ1-5; 11 bases fit TRBD1. This CDR3 is 17 amino acids long. Looked up from germline, CDR1 is SGHVS and CDR2 is FQNEAQ. With V trimmed by 7 bases and J by 2 bases, 10 bases remained unmatched. The complete variable domain, with remaining parts taken from reference TRBV7-8 and TRBJ1-5, reads GAGVSQSPRYKVAKRGQDVALRCDPISGHVSLFWYQQALGQGPEFLTYFQNEAQLDKSGLPSDRFFAERPEGSVSTLKIQRTQQEDSAVYLCASIKDRGLSGNQPQHFGDGTRLSIL.

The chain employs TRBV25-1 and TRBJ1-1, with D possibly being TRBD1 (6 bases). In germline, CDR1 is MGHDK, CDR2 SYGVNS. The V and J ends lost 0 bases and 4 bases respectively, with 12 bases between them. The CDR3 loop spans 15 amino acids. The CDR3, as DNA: TGTGCCAGCAGTGAATATAAGGGGGTATTCACTGAAGCTTTCTTT. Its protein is CASSEYKGVFTEAFF.

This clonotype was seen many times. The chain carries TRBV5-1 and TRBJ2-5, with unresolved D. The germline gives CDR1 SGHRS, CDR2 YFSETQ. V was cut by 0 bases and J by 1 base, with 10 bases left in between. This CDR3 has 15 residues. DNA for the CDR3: TGCGCCAGCAGCTTGGCCGCGAATTCCCAAGAGACCCAGTACTTC. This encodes CASSLAANSQETQYF. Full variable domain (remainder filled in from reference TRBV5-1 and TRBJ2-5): KAGVTQTPRYLIKTRGQQVTLSCSPISGHRSVSWYQQTPGQGLQFLFEYFSETQRNKGNFPGRFSGRQFSNSRSEMNVSTLELGDSALYLCASSLAANSQETQYFGPGTRLLVL.

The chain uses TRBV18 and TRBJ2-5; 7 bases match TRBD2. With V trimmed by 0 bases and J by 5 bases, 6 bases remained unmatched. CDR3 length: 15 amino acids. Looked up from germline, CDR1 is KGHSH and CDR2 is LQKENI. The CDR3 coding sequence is TGTGCCAGCTCACCACCCAGCGGGGTGGAGGAGACCCAGTACTTC. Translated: CASSPPSGVEETQYF. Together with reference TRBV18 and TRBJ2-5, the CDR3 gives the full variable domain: NAGVMQNPRHLVRRRGQEARLRCSPMKGHSHVYWYRQLPEEGLKFMVYLQKENIIDESGMPKERFSAEFPKEGPSILRIQQVVRGDSAAYFCASSPPSGVEETQYFGPGTRLLVL.

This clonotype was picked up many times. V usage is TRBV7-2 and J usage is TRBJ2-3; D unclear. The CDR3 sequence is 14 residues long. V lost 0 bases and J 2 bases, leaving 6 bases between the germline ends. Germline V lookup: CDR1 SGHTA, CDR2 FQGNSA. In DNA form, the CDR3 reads TGTGCCAGCAGCTTAGCGCCATCCACAGATACGCAGTATTTT. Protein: CASSLAPSTDTQYF.

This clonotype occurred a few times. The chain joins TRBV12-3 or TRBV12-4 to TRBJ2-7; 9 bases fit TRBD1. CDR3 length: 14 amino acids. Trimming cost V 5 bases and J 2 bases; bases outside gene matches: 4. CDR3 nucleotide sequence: TGTGCCAGCAGTCCGGACAGGGGACCCTACGAGCAGTACGTC. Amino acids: CASSPDRGPYEQYV.

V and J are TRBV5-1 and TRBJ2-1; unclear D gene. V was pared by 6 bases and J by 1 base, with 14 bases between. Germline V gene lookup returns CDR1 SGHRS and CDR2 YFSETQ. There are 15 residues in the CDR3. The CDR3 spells CASTISPLSYNEQFF. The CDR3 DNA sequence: TGCGCCAGCACGATCAGTCCCTTATCCTACAATGAGCAGTTCTTC.

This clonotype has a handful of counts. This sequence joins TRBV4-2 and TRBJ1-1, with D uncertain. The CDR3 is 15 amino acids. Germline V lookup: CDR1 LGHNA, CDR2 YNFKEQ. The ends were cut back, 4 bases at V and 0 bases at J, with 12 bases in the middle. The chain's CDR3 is CASSRPDYMNTEAFF. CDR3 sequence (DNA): TGTGCCAGCAGCCGACCCGATTACATGAACACTGAAGCTTTCTTT.

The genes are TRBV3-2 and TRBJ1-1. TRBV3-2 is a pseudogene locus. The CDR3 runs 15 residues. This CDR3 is CASSQDLLGATEAFF. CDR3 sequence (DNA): TGTGCCAGCAGCCAGGACCTCTTGGGGGCAACTGAAGCTTTCTTT.

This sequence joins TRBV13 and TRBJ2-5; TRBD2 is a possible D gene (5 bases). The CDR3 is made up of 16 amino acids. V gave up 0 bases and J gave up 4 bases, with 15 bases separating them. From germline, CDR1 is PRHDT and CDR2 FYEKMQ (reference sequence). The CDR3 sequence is CASSLGGLAGPETQYF. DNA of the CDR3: TGTGCCAGCAGCTTAGGCGGCCTAGCAGGTCCAGAGACCCAGTACTTC.